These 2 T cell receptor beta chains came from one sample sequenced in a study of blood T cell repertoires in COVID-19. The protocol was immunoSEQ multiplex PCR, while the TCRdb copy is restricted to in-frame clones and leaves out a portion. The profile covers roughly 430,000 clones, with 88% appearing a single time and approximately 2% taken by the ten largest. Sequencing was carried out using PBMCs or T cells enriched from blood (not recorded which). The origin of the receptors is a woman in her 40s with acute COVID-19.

CDR3 region: CASSQDRLGETTDTQYF. As DNA, the CDR3 is TGCGCCAGCAGCCAAGATCGACTAGGGGAAACTACAGATACGCAGTATTTT. The genes are TRBV4-1 and TRBJ2-3, with D possibly matching TRBD2 (6 bases). This CDR3 contains 17 residues. Germline V lookup: CDR1 MGHRA, CDR2 YSYEKL. Between the trimmed V and J ends, which lost 0 bases and 3 bases, there was a span of 16 bases.

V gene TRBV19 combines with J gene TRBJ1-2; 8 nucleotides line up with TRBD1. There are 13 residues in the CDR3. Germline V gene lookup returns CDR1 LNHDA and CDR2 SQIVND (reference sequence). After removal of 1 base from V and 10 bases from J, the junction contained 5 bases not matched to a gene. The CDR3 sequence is CASSIGDRGPYTF. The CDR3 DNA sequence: TGTGCCAGTAGTATAGGTGACAGGGGACCCTACACCTTC.